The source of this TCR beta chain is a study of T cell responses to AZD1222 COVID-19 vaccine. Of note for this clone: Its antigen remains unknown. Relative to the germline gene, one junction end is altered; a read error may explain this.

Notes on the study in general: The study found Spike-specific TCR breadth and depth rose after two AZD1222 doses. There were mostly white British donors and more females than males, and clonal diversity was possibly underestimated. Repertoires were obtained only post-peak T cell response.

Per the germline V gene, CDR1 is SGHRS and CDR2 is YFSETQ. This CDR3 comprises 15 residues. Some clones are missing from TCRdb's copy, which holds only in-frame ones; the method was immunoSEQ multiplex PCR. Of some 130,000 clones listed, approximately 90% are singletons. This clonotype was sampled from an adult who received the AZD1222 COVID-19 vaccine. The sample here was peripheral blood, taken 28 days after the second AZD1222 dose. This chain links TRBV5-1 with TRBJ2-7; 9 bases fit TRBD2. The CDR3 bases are TGCGCCAGCAGCTTGTTCGGGACTAGCTCCCACGAGCAGTACTTC. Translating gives CASSLFGTSSHEQYF.